The present TCR beta chain was sequenced within a study of T cell responses to AZD1222 COVID-19 vaccine. As concerns this clone: Its antigen is not known.

Study outcomes and limitations: Repertoires in all cases were sampled only once the peak T cell response had passed. Recipients of two AZD1222 doses showed rising Spike-specific TCR breadth and depth. Donors, mostly white British, included more females; clonal diversity was possibly underestimated. Baseline serostatus was positive in only six AZD1222 recipients.

Sequencing used immunoSEQ multiplex PCR; TCRdb keeps in-frame clones, though not all of them. The sample consists of more than 250,000 clones, 85% to 95% of them appearing once. The length of the CDR3 is 13 residues. With 4 bases removed from V and 9 bases from J, the gap between germline ends came to 17 bases. Germline assignment: CDR1 SGHNT and CDR2 YYREEE (reference sequence). The sequences come from peripheral blood, collected on day 0 of AZD1222 vaccination. This receptor was taken from an adult in good health. V gene TRBV5-4 combines with J gene TRBJ2-7; a weak D match, TRBD1 (5 bases). In nucleotides, the CDR3 is TGTGCCAGCAGCCCAGAGGTGGGGCACGGGCAGTACTTC. Amino acid sequence: CASSPEVGHGQYF.